A selection of T cell receptor beta chains follows, all from one sample in a study of a mutant IDH1 vaccine in newly diagnosed glioma. Clones were read by immunoSEQ multiplex PCR, and TCRdb kept only the in-frame ones, dropping some. The sample lists tens of thousands of clones; roughly three quarters were seen once. No cognate antigen is known for these TCRs. Sequences were derived from PBMCs, sampled from a glioma patient whose treatment included an IDH1 peptide vaccine. Receptors were obtained from a man aged 25 to 40 with glioma. Each CDR3 is given with its conserved first and last residue. D genes are given only for firm matches. A row's size may be missing; if present it is once, few, many or a size class.

CDR3 DNA,CDR3 protein,J gene,D gene,V gene,clone size
TGTGCCAGCAGCCTAGGGGTGGACTCCTATGGCTACACCTTC,CASSLGVDSYGYTF,TRBJ1-2,.,TRBV9,.
TGTGCCAGCAGTCCCGGACTCTTCTACACTGAAGCTTTCTTT,CASSPGLFYTEAFF,TRBJ1-1,.,TRBV6-5,.
TGTGCCTGGAGTCAGGCCCTAGGGCGGGCCCTCTCTAATGAGCAGTTCTTC,CAWSQALGRALSNEQFF,TRBJ2-1,.,TRBV30,.
TGTGCCAGCAGTTGGCAGGGGTCTGAAGCTTTCTTT,CASSWQGSEAFF,TRBJ1-1,.,TRBV7-9,medium-sized
TGTGCCAGTTGGGGGGCCCCTTTCTACAATGAGCAGTTCTTC,CASWGAPFYNEQFF,TRBJ2-1,.,TRBV19,.
TGTGCCAGTAGTGCGGACGGCTCCTACGAGCAGTACTTC,CASSADGSYEQYF,TRBJ2-7,.,TRBV19,.
TGTGCCAGCAGCCAAGCCAGGGGTGGGACAGGAGTAAGCATTCAGTACTTC,CASSQARGGTGVSIQYF,TRBJ2-4,TRBD1,TRBV4-2,.
TGTGCCAGCAGCTCCCCCGGGACTAGCGGGAATATTTATGAGCAGTTCTTC,CASSSPGTSGNIYEQFF,TRBJ2-1,TRBD2,TRBV7-6,.
TGCGCCAGCAGCCAAACAGTCGGCGGTGATGAAAAACTGTTTTTT,CASSQTVGGDEKLFF,TRBJ1-4,.,TRBV4-1,few
TGTGCCAGCAGTTTATCCCTCGACAGTCAGGGCTCCTACGAGCAGTACTTC,CASSLSLDSQGSYEQYF,TRBJ2-7,.,TRBV28,once
TGTGCTAGTGGTGTGACAGGGGGCACCGGGGAGCTGTTTTTT,CASGVTGGTGELFF,TRBJ2-2,TRBD1,TRBV12-5,few
TGTGCCAGCAGTTTACGTCTCGGGGCCTACAATGAGCAGTTCTTC,CASSLRLGAYNEQFF,TRBJ2-1,.,TRBV27,.
TGCAGCGTTGATGGCGTCGGTAGGGGCCCAGATACGCAGTATTTT,CSVDGVGRGPDTQYF,TRBJ2-3,.,TRBV29-1,.
TGTGCCAGTAGTATGGGGACAGGGAGAGGCACTGAAGCTTTCTTT,CASSMGTGRGTEAFF,TRBJ1-1,TRBD1,TRBV19,.
TGTGCCAGCCGAAGGGATACAGGGGAAGAGACCCAGTACTTC,CASRRDTGEETQYF,TRBJ2-5,TRBD1,TRBV7-9,.
TGTGCCAGTAGTTACAGCGCGACCTATGGCTACACCTTC,CASSYSATYGYTF,TRBJ1-2,.,TRBV19,.
TGTGCCTGGAGCTTAACAGGAGGAAATGAAAAACTGTTTTTT,CAWSLTGGNEKLFF,TRBJ1-4,.,TRBV30,few
TGCGCCAGCAGCCAAGAAGCTGGAGATTCACCCCTCCACTTT,CASSQEAGDSPLHF,TRBJ1-6,.,TRBV4-3,.
TGTGCCAGCCAACGACTAGCGGAGTACAATGAGCAGTTCTTC,CASQRLAEYNEQFF,TRBJ2-1,TRBD2,TRBV6-1,.
TGTGCCAGCAGTGACTTGCAGGGGGGAGAAAAACTGTTTTTT,CASSDLQGGEKLFF,TRBJ1-4,TRBD1,TRBV6-4,few
TGTGCCAGTAAAAAGGGCACGGGGACCCAGTACTTC,CASKKGTGTQYF,TRBJ2-5,.,TRBV19,.
TGCGCCAGCAGCTTGGGCACCCTGAACACTGAAGCTTTCTTT,CASSLGTLNTEAFF,TRBJ1-1,.,TRBV5-1,.
TGTGCCAGCAGTGGCTTCGGGTACAACTCCTACGAGCAGTACTTC,CASSGFGYNSYEQYF,TRBJ2-7,.,TRBV6-5,.